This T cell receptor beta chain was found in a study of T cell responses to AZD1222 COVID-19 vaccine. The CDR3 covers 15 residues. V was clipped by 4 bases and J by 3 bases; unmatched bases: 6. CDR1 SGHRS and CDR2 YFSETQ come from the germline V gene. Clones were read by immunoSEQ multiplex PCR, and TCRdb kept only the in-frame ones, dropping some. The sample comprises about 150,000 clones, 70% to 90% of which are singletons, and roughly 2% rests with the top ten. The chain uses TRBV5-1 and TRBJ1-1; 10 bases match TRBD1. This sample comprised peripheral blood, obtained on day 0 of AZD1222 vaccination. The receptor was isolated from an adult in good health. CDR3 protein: CASSVTGGWDTEAFF. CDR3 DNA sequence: TGCGCCAGCAGCGTGACAGGGGGCTGGGACACTGAAGCTTTCTTT.